The clone carrying this TCR beta chain has just a few counts. Antigen: not known. These data are taken from a study of T cells after yellow fever vaccination. Study conclusions and caveats: In FACS-sorted repertoires, abundant clonotypes from the bulk population could appear as contaminants.

5'RACE template switching added a universal primer site and UMIs to TCR cDNA. TCRdb reprocessed the 5' RACE reads with MiXCR, giving one entry per CDR3 protein. Of about 330,000 distinct CDR3 sequences listed, less than 9.5% are singletons. Material: PBMCs, obtained approximately 47 days after the first yellow fever vaccination. This receptor was taken from a man aged 18 to 30 who received the YFV17D yellow fever vaccine.

The CDR3 DNA reads as TGTGCCAGCAGCCCCCGCATGGCCACTGAAGCTTTCTTT. Protein sequence: CASSPRMATEAFF. The rearrangement links TRBV9 to TRBJ1-1; D unresolved. The germline V gene encodes CDR1 SGDLS and CDR2 YYNGEE. The CDR3 runs 13 residues. The V end lost 4 bases, the J end lost 4 bases, and 11 bases lay between the germline ends.